This TCR beta chain derives from a study of blood T cell repertoires in COVID-19. Germline CDR1 is SGHNT and CDR2 is YYREEE (reference sequence). Between the trimmed V and J ends, which lost 4 bases and 3 bases, there was a span of 13 bases. This CDR3 region has 14 residues. Clones were read by immunoSEQ multiplex PCR, and TCRdb kept only the in-frame ones, dropping some. This repertoire shows some 100,000 clones, approximately 86% found once; its top ten account for roughly 8.7%. The sequenced sample was peripheral blood. The chain employs TRBV5-4 and TRBJ1-1; TRBD1 might be the D (5 bases). The receptor's source is a woman in her 70s with acute or convalescent COVID-19. CDR3 sequence: CASSTREFYTEAFF. Here the CDR3 DNA reads TGTGCCAGCAGCACCAGGGAATTTTACACTGAAGCTTTCTTT.